This T cell receptor beta chain is drawn from a study of shared clonotypes between healthy human individuals. For the study at large: Every donor yielded three CD4 naive, three CD4 memory, two CD8 naive and one CD8 memory plate. Study-level findings and limits: It was the few donors that limited the genetic and exposure-history diversity represented.

Every subset's genomic DNA went evenly onto several immunoSEQ plates. Method: immunoSEQ multiplex PCR; TCRdb's copy keeps in-frame clones and lacks some. The sample has some 2 million clones, 90% to 95% seen once. For this clone: Its antigen is undetermined.

The CDR3 is made up of 12 amino acids. V lost 6 bases, J lost 6 bases, and 11 bases lay in between. Germline assignment: CDR1 LNHDA and CDR2 SQIVND (reference sequence). This chain connects TRBV19 to TRBJ1-2; no firm D call. The sequence was collected from a young man in good health. Input material: naive CD4+ T cells sorted from blood. Sample subset: CD45RA+ positively selected. The CDR3 protein is CASRRTRDGYTF. CDR3 DNA sequence: TGTGCCAGTAGACGTACTCGGGATGGCTACACCTTC. The variable domain in full, completed from reference TRBV19 and TRBJ1-2, reads DGGITQSPKYLFRKEGQNVTLSCEQNLNHDAMYWYRQDPGQGLRLIYYSQIVNDFQKGDIAEGYSVSREKKESFPLTVTSAQKNPTAFYLCASRRTRDGYTFGSGTRLTVV.